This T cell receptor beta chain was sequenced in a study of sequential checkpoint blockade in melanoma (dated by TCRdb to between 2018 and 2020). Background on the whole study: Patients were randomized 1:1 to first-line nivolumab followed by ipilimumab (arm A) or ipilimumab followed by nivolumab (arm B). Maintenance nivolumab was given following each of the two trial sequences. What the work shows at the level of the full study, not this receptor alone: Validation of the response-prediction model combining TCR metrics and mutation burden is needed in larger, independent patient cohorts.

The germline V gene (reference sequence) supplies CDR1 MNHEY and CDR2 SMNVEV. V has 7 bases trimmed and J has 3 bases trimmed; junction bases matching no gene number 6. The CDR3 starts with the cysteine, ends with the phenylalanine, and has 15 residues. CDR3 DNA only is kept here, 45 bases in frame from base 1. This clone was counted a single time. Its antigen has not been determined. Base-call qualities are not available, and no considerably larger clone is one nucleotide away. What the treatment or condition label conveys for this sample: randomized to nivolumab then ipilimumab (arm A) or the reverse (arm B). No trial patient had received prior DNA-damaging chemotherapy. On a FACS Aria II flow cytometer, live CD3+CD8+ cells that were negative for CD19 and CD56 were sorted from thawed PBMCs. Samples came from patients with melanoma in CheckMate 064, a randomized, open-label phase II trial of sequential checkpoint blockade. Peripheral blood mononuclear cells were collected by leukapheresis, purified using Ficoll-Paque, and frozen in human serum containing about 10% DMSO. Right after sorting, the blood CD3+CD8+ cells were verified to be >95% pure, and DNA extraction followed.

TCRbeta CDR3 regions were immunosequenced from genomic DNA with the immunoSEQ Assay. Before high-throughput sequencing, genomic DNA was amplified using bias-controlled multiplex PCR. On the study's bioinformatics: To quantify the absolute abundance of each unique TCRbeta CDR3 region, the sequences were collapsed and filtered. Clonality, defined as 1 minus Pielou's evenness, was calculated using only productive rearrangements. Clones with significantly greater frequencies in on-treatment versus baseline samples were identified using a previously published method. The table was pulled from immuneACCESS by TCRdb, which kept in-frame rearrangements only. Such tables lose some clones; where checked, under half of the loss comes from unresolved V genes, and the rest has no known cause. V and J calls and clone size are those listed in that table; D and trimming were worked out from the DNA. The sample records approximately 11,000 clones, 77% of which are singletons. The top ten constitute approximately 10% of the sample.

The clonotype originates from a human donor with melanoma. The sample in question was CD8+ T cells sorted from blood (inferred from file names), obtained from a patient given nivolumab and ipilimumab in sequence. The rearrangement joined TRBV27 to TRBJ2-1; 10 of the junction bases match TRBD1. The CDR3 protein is CASTGRTGGYNEQFF. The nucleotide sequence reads TGTGCCAGCACAGGGAGGACAGGGGGCTACAATGAGCAGTTCTTC.